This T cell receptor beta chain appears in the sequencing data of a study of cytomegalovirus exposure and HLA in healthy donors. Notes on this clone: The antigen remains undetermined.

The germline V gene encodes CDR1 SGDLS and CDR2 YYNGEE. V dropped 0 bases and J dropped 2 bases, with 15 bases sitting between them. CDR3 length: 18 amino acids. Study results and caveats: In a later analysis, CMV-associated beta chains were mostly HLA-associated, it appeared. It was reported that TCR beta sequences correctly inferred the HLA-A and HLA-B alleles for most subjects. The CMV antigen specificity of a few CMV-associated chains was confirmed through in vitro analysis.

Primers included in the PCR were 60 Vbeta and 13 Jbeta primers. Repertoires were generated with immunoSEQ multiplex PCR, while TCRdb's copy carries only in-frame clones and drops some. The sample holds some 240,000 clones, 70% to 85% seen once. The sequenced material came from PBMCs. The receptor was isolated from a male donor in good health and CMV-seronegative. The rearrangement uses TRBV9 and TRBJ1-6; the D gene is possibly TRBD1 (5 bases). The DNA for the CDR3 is TGTGCCAGCAGCGTAGAACCTTCGACAGACGCCTATAATTCACCCCTCCACTTT. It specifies CASSVEPSTDAYNSPLHF.